This T cell receptor beta chain was retrieved from a study of OX40 agonist ivuxolimab in advanced cancers. About the research overall: At about 82% male, the cohort had a mean age of about 60 years, ranging from about 23 to 79.

Profiling relied on immunoSEQ multiplex PCR, and the TCRdb table lists in-frame clones only, not all of them. The table shows roughly 100,000 clones, with 86% occurring only once. Material: CD4+ or CD8+ T cells sorted from blood, obtained in a trial of the OX40 agonist ivuxolimab. The sequence came from an adult with an advanced solid tumor such as melanoma, head and neck, liver or kidney cancer.

CDR3 loop: CASSKSGLAGKETQYF. CDR3 DNA: TGTGCCAGCAGTAAATCCGGACTAGCGGGAAAAGAGACCCAGTACTTC. The V call is TRBV2, the J call TRBJ2-5; TRBD2 agrees at 12 bases. This CDR3 has 16 residues. Germline V gives CDR1 SNHLY, CDR2 FYNNEI. Losses at the gene ends were 5 bases for V and 3 bases for J; bases not matched to a gene: 7.